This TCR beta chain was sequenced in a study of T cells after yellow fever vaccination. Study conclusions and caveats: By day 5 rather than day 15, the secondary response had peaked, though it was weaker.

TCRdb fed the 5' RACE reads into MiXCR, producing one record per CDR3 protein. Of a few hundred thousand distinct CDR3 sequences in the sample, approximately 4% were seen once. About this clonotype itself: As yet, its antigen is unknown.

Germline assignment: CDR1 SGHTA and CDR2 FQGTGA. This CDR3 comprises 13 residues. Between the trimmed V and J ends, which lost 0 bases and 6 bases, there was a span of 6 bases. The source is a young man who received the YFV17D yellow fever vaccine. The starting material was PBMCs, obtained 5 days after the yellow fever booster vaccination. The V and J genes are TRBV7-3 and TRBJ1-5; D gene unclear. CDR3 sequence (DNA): TGTGCCAGCAGCTTAACGTCTGGTCAGCCCCAGCATTTT. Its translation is CASSLTSGQPQHF.